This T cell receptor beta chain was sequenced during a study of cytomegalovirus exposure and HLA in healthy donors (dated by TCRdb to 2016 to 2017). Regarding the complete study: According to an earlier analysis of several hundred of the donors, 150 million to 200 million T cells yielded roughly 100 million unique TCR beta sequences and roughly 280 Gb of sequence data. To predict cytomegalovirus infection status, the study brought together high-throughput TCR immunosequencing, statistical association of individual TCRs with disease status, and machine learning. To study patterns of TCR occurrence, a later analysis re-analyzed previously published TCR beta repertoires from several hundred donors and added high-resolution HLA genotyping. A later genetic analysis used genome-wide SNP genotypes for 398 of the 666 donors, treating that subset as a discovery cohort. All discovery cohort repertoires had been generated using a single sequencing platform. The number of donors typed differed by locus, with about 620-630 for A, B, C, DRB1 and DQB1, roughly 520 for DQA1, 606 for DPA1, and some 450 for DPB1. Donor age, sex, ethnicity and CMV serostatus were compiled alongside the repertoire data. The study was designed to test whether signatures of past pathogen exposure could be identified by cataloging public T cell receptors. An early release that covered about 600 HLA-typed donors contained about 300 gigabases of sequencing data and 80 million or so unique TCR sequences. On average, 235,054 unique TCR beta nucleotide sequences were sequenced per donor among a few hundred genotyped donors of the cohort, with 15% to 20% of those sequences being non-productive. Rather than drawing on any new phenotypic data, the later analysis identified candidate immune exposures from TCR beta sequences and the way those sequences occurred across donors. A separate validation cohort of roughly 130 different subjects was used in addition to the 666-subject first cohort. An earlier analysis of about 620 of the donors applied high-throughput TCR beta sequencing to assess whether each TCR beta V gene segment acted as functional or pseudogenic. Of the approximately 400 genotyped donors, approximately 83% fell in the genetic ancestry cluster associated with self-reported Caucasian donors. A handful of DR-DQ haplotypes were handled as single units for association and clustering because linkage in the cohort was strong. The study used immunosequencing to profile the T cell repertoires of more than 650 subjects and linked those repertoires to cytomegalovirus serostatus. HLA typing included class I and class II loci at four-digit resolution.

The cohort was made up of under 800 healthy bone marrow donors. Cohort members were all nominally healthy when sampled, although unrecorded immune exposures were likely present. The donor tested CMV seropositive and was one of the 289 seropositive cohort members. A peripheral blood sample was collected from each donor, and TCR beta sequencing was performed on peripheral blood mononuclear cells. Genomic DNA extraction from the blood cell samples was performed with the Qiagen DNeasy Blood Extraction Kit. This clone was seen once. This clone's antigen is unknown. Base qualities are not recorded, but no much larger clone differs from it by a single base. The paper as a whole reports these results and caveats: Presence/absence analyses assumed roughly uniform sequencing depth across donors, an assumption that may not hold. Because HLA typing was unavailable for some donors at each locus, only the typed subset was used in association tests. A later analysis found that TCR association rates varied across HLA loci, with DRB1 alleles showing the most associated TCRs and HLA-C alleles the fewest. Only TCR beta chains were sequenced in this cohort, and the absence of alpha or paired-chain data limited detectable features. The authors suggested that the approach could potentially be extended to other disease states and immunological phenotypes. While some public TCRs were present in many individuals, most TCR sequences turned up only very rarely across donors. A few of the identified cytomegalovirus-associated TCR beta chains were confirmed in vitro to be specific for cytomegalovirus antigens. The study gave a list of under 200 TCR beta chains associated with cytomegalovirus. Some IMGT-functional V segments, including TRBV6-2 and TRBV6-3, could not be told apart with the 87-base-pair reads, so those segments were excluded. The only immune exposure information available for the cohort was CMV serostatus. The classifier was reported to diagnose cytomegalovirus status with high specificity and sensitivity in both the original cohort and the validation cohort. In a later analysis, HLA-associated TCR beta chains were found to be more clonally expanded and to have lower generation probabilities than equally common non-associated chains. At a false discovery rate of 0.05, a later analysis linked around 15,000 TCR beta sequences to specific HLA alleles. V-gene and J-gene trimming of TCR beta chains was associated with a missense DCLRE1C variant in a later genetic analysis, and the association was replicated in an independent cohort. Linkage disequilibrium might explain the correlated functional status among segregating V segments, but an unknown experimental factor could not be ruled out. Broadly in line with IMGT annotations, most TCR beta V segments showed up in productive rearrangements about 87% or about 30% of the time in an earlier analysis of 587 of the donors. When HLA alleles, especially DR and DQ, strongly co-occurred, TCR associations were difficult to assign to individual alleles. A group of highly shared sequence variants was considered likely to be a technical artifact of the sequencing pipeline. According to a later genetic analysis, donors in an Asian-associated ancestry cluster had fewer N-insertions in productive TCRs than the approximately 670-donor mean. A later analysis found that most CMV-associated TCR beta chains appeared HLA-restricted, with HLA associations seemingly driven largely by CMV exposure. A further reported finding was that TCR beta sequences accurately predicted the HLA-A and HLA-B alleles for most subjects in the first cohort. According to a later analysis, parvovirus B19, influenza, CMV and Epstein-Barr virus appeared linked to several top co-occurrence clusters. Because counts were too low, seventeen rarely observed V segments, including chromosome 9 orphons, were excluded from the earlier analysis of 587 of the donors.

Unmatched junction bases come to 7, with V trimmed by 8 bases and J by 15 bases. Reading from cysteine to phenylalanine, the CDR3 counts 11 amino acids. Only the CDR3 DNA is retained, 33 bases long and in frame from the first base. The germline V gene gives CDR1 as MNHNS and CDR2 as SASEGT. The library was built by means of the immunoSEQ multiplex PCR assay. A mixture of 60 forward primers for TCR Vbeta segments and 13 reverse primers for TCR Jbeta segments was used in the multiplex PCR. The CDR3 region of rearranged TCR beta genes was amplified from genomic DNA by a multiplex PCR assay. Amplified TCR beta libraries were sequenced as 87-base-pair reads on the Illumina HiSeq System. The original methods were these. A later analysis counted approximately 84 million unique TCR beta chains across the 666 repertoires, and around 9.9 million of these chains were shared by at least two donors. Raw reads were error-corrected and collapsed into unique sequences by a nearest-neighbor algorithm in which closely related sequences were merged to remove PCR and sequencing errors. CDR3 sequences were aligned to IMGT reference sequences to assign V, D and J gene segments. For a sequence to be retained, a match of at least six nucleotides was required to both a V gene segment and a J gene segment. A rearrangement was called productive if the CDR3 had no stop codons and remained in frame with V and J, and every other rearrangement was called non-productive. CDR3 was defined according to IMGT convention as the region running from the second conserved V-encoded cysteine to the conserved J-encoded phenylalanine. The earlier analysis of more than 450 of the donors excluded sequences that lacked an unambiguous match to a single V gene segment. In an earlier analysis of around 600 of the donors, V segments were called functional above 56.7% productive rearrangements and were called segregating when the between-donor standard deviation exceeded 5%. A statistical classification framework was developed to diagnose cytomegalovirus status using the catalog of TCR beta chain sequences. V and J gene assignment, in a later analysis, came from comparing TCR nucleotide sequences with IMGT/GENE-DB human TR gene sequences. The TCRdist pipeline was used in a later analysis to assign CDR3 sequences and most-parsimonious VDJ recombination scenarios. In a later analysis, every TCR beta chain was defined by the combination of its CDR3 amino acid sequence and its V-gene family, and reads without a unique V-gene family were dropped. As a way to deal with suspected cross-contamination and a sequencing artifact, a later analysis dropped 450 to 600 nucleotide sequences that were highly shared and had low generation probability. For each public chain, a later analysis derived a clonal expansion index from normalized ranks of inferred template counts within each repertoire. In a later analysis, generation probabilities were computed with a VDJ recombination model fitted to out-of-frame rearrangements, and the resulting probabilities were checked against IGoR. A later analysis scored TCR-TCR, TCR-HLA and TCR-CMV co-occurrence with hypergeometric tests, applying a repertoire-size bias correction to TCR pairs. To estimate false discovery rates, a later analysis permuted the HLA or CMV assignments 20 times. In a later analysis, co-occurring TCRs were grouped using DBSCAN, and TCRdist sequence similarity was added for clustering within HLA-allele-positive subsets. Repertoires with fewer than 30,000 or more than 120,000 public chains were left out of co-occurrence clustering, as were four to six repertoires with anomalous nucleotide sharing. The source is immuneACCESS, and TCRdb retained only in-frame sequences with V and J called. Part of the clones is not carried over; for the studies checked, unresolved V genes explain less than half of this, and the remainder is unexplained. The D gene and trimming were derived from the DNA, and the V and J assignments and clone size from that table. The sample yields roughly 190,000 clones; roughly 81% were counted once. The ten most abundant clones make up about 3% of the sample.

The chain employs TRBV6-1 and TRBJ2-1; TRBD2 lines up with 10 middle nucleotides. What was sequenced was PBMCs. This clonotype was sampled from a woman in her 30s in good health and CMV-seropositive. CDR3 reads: CASSLAGVPFF. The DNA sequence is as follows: TGTGCCAGCTCCCTAGCGGGAGTGCCGTTCTTC.